This paragraph reports one TCR beta chain. Its antigen is currently unknown. This entry is derived from a study of T-cell memory formation after mild COVID-19. Study-wide findings and caveats: Contracting clones from day 15 to 85 showed balanced CD4/CD8; later expanders favored CD4+. Memory sampled before infection contained some responding clones, suggesting cross-reactive memory joined.

The V gene lost 7 bases and the J gene lost 7 bases, with 22 bases spanning the gap. The CDR3 sequence is 15 residues long. 5'RACE with constant-segment primers built TCRalpha and TCRbeta cDNA libraries with UMIs. TCRdb analysed the 5' RACE reads with MiXCR anew, one entry per CDR3 protein. Seen here are around 320,000 distinct CDR3 sequences, roughly 19% observed once, and the top ten hold approximately 21%. The origin of this receptor is a man aged 18 to 29 who had mild COVID-19 (a few samples of this study predate the infection). Cell type and time point are not known. The chain recombines TRBV12-3 or TRBV12-4 with TRBJ1-2, with D tentatively TRBD1 (6 bases). Input material: PBMCs or a T cell subset sorted from them (not recorded which). The CDR3 DNA follows: TGTGCCAGCATCCCGCCAGGGGAAAGTAAAGGTGGCTACACCTTC. It translates to CASIPPGESKGGYTF.